This TCR beta chain was identified during a study of CD8 T cells in ankylosing spondylitis. Regarding the study as a whole: Certain motif variants had earlier appeared in reactive arthritis synovial fluid and blood. Within ankylosing spondylitis blood, a TCR beta motif made up of under 10 highly homologous variants appeared to be characteristic. The authors reported significant enrichment of disease-linked clones in matched ankylosing spondylitis synovial fluid.

This clonotype was detected many times. The antigen is undetermined. The CDR3 sequence is 15 residues long. V dropped 2 bases and J dropped 7 bases, with 14 bases sitting between them. A single record per CDR3 protein comes from TCRdb applying MiXCR to the 5' RACE reads. The sample has about 280,000 distinct CDR3 sequences, around 18% seen once. The TCR sequence derives from a male donor with ankylosing spondylitis or in good health (not recorded which). This sequence joins TRBV12-3 or TRBV12-4 and TRBJ2-2; a possible D gene is TRBD1 (5 bases). The sequencing sample was made of blood, either unsorted or a sorted T cell fraction (not recorded which). Here the CDR3 reads CASSLSARADGELFF. CDR3 coding DNA: TGTGCCAGCAGTTTATCTGCCAGGGCGGACGGGGAGCTGTTTTTT.